Listed here are 3 T cell receptor beta chains from one sample, sequenced in a study of CD8+ T cells in alopecia areata. RNA extraction and reverse transcription yielded cDNA as sequencing template. The protocol was immunoSEQ multiplex PCR, while the TCRdb copy is restricted to in-frame clones and leaves out a portion. This sample has 140,000 to 150,000 clones, with approximately 56% found just once. Sequenced input: CD8+ T cells sorted from blood. The receptor source for this set is a human donor in good health.

This clone turned up a few times. The genes are TRBV25-1 and TRBJ1-1; a weak D match, TRBD1 (6 bases). Germline CDR1 and CDR2: MGHDK and SYGVNS. This CDR3 spans 12 amino acids. V was clipped by 9 bases and J by 4 bases, with 12 bases between them. This CDR3 reads CASKQGGTEAFF. In DNA, the CDR3 is TGTGCCAGTAAACAGGGTGGCACTGAAGCTTTCTTT.

This clone has at least ten counts. The chain employs TRBV7-3 and TRBJ2-5; D call uncertain. Germline V gives CDR1 SGHTA, CDR2 FQGTGA. This CDR3 is built from 11 residues. The V end lost 3 bases, the J end lost 2 bases, and 1 base lay between the germline ends. CDR3: CASSFQETQYF. CDR3 bases: TGTGCCAGCAGCTTTCAAGAGACCCAGTACTTC.

The chain is built from TRBV9 and TRBJ1-1; unclear D gene. The CDR3 sequence is 16 residues long. Trimming shortened V by 6 bases and J by 0 bases, and 18 bases separated the two germline ends. Germline values: CDR1 SGDLS, CDR2 YYNGEE. The CDR3 loop reads CASTPYRAQMNTEAFF. DNA for the CDR3: TGTGCCAGCACCCCATACCGGGCCCAGATGAACACTGAAGCTTTCTTT.